These 10 T cell receptor beta chains came from one sample sequenced in a study of T cell clones after liver transplantation. Measured with immunoSEQ multiplex PCR; TCRdb has only the in-frame clones, and not every one. The sample has nearly 45,000 clones; roughly 84% are singletons. The material was CD4+ T cells from blood, obtained 24 months after liver transplant. The receptor source for this set is a human patient who received a liver transplant. The T cells may come from the graft donor.

This clone has a single count. This chain uses TRBV7-9 with TRBJ1-1, with D tentatively TRBD1 (5 bases). V lost 5 bases to trimming and J lost 1 base, with 17 bases between them. There are 16 residues in the CDR3. The germline V gene encodes CDR1 SEHNR and CDR2 FQNEAQ (reference sequence). CDR3 region: CASSKQTDPGNTEAFF. The CDR3 DNA is TGTGCCAGCAGCAAACAGACAGACCCGGGGAACACTGAAGCTTTCTTT.

The chain carries TRBV5-8 and TRBJ2-2; perhaps D is TRBD1 or TRBD2 (6 bases each). This CDR3 is 15 amino acids long. Between the trimmed V and J ends, which lost 0 bases and 4 bases, there was a span of 10 bases. CDR1 SGHTS and CDR2 YDEGEE come from the germline V gene. In DNA, the CDR3 is TGTGCCAGCAGCTTGGCGGGGGCCCTCACCGGGGAGCTGTTTTTT. This gives the protein CASSLAGALTGELFF.

The chain joins TRBV19 to TRBJ1-1, with TRBD1 as a possible D gene (6 bases). Trimming left V 9 bases short and J 1 base short, with 12 bases between. Germline V CDR1 and CDR2: LNHDA, SQIVND (reference sequence). The CDR3 has 13 amino acids. The CDR3 spells CASRGQRNTEAFF. The CDR3 DNA follows: TGTGCCAGCCGAGGACAGAGGAACACTGAAGCTTTCTTT. Based on the CDR3 plus reference TRBV19 and TRBJ1-1, the full variable domain is DGGITQSPKYLFRKEGQNVTLSCEQNLNHDAMYWYRQDPGQGLRLIYYSQIVNDFQKGDIAEGYSVSREKKESFPLTVTSAQKNPTAFYLCASRGQRNTEAFFGQGTRLTVV.

The genes are TRBV15 and TRBJ2-5; no clear D. With the DNA end fitting TRBJ2-7 better, the J assignment may be wrong. The CDR3 has 14 amino acids. The germline gives CDR1 LNHNV, CDR2 YYDKDF (reference sequence). CDR3 nucleotides: TGTGCCACCAGCAGAGCTGACCTCTCCTACGAGCAGTACTTC. This encodes CATSRADLSYEQYF.

This sequence joins TRBV27 and TRBJ1-5, with TRBD1 as a possible D gene (5 bases). This CDR3 comprises 15 residues. Germline V CDR1 and CDR2: MNHEY, SMNVEV (reference sequence). Trimming shortened V by 4 bases and J by 0 bases, and 10 bases separated the two germline ends. This CDR3 is CASSSDSYSNQPQHF. CDR3 nucleotide sequence: TGTGCCAGCAGTTCCGACAGTTATAGCAATCAGCCCCAGCATTTT.

This clone came up once. The J gene is TRBJ2-7, the V gene TRBV7-8, with D perhaps given as TRBD1 or TRBD2 (5 bases each). Germline V gene lookup returns CDR1 SGHVS and CDR2 FQNEAQ. This CDR3 has 14 residues. V lost 4 bases and J lost 1, with 11 bases in between. CDR3 sequence: CASSSGTASYEQYF. Written as DNA, the CDR3 is TGTGCCAGCAGCTCCGGGACGGCTTCCTACGAGCAGTACTTC.

This chain links TRBV19 with TRBJ1-3; D is unclear. CDR1 LNHDA and CDR2 SQIVND come from the germline V gene (reference sequence). This CDR3 region has 14 residues. Trimming stripped 5 bases from V and 0 bases from J, with 8 bases between. The DNA of the CDR3 is TGTGCCAGTAGTCCCGGCAGCTCTGGAAACACCATATATTTT. Translating gives CASSPGSSGNTIYF.

This clone came up a few times. The genes are TRBV5-4 and TRBJ1-5, with D possibly matching TRBD1 (6 bases). The CDR3 loop spans 13 amino acids. Germline CDR1 is SGHNT and CDR2 is YYREEE (reference sequence). Trimming took 2 bases from V and 7 from J, leaving 10 bases between them. CDR3 bases: TGTGCCAGCAGCTTACAGGGTCAGCAGCCCCAGCATTTT. It yields the protein CASSLQGQQPQHF.

The chain employs TRBV2 and TRBJ2-7; D not resolved. Germline V CDR1 and CDR2: SNHLY, FYNNEI. Trimming cost V 8 bases and J 2 bases, with 13 bases left between them. This CDR3 is built from 13 residues. This CDR3 is CASCRDIPYEQYF. CDR3 in DNA: TGTGCCAGCTGTCGAGACATTCCCTACGAGCAGTACTTC.

CDR3 bases: TGTGCCAGCAGCTTGAGTTGGGGTAGCGGAGAGACCCAGTACTTC. Residues: CASSLSWGSGETQYF. The chain uses TRBV7-9 and TRBJ2-5; a possible D gene is TRBD2 (6 bases). The CDR3 length is 15 residues. Trimming took off 3 bases at V and 4 bases at J, with 15 bases between the two ends. Germline V gives CDR1 SEHNR, CDR2 FQNEAQ (reference sequence).